The rows below give T cell receptor beta chains drawn from one sample of a study of blood T cell repertoires in COVID-19. Some clones are missing from TCRdb's copy, which holds only in-frame ones; the method was immunoSEQ multiplex PCR. The table includes about 300,000 clones, approximately 84% detected once. The sequencing input was PBMCs or T cells enriched from blood (not recorded which). Receptors originate from a man aged 25 to 40 who had recovered from COVID-19. CDR3s include the opening cysteine and the closing phenylalanine or tryptophan. The order of the fields is CDR3 length, V gene, J gene, D gene, clone size, CDR3 DNA, CDR3 protein. The D gene is left open where the match is weak. Clone size is not always given. Where it is, it says once, few, many or a class for expanded clones.

12	TRBV30	TRBJ1-2	TRBD1	-	TGTGCCTGGAGTGAGGGACAGGGTGGCTACACCTTC	CAWSEGQGGYTF
21	TRBV21-1	TRBJ2-4	-	once	TGTGCCAGCAGCCTTACTACCCGGGACAGGGGGCGGGGGACGGCCAAAAACATTCAGTACTTC	CASSLTTRDRGRGTAKNIQYF
14	TRBV5-1	TRBJ1-4	-	-	TGCGCCAGCAGCTTAACTGGTGCTAATGAAAAACTGTTTTTT	CASSLTGANEKLFF
16	TRBV15	TRBJ1-5	-	-	TGTGCCACCAGCAAGGGATTTGGTCAGGGGAATCAGCCCCAGCATTTT	CATSKGFGQGNQPQHF
14	TRBV11-3	TRBJ2-4	-	-	TGTGCCAGCAGCCGCCGGGAGAGTGGAAACATTCAGTACTTC	CASSRRESGNIQYF
15	TRBV5-5	TRBJ1-4	TRBD1	-	TGTGCCAGCAGCCCAGGACAGGGGGTTCATGAAAAACTGTTTTTT	CASSPGQGVHEKLFF
15	TRBV6-5	TRBJ2-7	TRBD1	many	TGTGCCAGCAGGGGTATGGGACAGGGGTTCTACGAGCAGTACTTC	CASRGMGQGFYEQYF
15	TRBV9	TRBJ2-1	TRBD2	-	TGTGCCAGCAGCATATTAGCGGGGGGTAACAATGAGCAGTTCTTC	CASSILAGGNNEQFF
17	TRBV6-1	TRBJ1-2	TRBD1	-	TGTGCCAGCAGTGAACTACAGGGGGCCCAACCACGGGATGGCTACACCTTC	CASSELQGAQPRDGYTF
14	TRBV18	TRBJ1-1	TRBD1	-	TGTGCCAGCTCACCTCCTGGGACAGGGACGACGGCTTTCTTT	CASSPPGTGTTAFF
16	TRBV2	TRBJ2-2	TRBD2	-	TGTGCCAGCACCACGGGAGGGGGTGTGAACACCGGGGAGCTGTTTTTT	CASTTGGGVNTGELFF